This entry describes one T cell receptor beta chain. Its matching antigen is unknown. The time point: cycle 4 day 1 (C4D1), after six to seven weeks of nivolumab. Every patient experienced relapse after autologous stem cell transplantation, and brentuximab vedotin exposure varied. Using magnetic negative selection, the CD4+ T cells were separated out of thawed PBMCs. Complete response, partial response or progressive disease constituted the best responses recorded. Profiling relied on immunoSEQ multiplex PCR, and the TCRdb table lists in-frame clones only, not all of them. This sample has approximately 20,000 clones; roughly 83% occur once, and the top ten carry under 3%. The CDR3 runs 14 residues. The V gene end was trimmed by 3 bases and the J gene end by 5 bases; junction bases not matched to a gene: 2. Germline CDR1 reads KGHSH; CDR2 reads LQKENI. The data belong to a study of PD-1 blockade in classical Hodgkin lymphoma.

Study results and caveats: Complete responders' diversity at baseline resembled that of newly diagnosed patients. Diminished baseline TCR diversity has been reported in newly diagnosed patients relative to healthy donors. A significant rise in TCR diversity by C4D1 was seen for CD4+ but not CD8+ cells.

The specimen comprised CD4+ T cells from blood, sampled before the fourth cycle of nivolumab. The receptor was derived from a human donor with classical Hodgkin lymphoma. The chain joins TRBV18 to TRBJ2-1, with 9 bases identical to TRBD2. The CDR3 DNA reads TGTGCCAGCTCACCTAGCGGGAGTCACAATGAGCAGTTCTTC. Translation gives CASSPSGSHNEQFF.